This TCR beta chain derives from a study of blood T cell repertoires in COVID-19. Study-level information: Some COVID-19 samples were acute and others convalescent; all came from the United States, Italy and Spain.

Germline V gene sequence: CDR1 LGHNA, CDR2 YSLEER. V shed 1 base and J shed 2 bases, with 6 bases lying between them. The CDR3 totals 14 residues. Source study methods: For nucleated cells, counts were estimated from reference gene primer amplification. Profiled with immunoSEQ multiplex PCR; TCRdb holds only in-frame clones, not every one. V and J calls and clone size follow that table, whereas D and trimming were derived from the DNA. The data hold a few hundred thousand clones, with around 90% observed a single time. The TCR was taken from a man younger than 35 with active or convalescent COVID-19. The V call is TRBV4-3, the J call TRBJ1-5; D is unclear. The sequencing input was peripheral blood. The CDR3 nucleotides are TGCGCCAGCAGCCAAGTAGTCGGCAATCAGCCCCAGCATTTT. It translates to CASSQVVGNQPQHF.